These T cell receptor beta chains were read from a single sample in a study of cytomegalovirus exposure and HLA in healthy donors. Measured with immunoSEQ multiplex PCR; TCRdb has only the in-frame clones, and not every one. The sample comprises about 200,000 clones, about 76% of which are singletons, and around 0.38% rests with the top ten. Sequencing used PBMCs. Receptors originate from a male donor in good health and CMV-seropositive. The CDR3 runs from the conserved cysteine through the conserved F or W. Each record gives: V gene, J gene, CDR3 protein.

V gene: TRBV11-2
J gene: TRBJ2-2
CDR3 protein: CASSPGQALF

V gene: TRBV27
J gene: TRBJ1-5
CDR3 protein: CASSSPSGNQPQHF

V gene: TRBV7-9
J gene: TRBJ2-3
CDR3 protein: CASSFGDTQYF

V gene: TRBV18
J gene: TRBJ2-5
CDR3 protein: CASSPPPASGETQYF

V gene: TRBV30
J gene: .
CDR3 protein: CAWSVVPGARGEQYF

V gene: TRBV30
J gene: TRBJ1-3
CDR3 protein: CAWTTGGSGGNTIYF

V gene: TRBV7-2
J gene: TRBJ1-6
CDR3 protein: CASSPGQGYSPLHF

V gene: TRBV18
J gene: TRBJ1-1
CDR3 protein: CASSPSTDTEAFF

V gene: TRBV13
J gene: TRBJ1-2
CDR3 protein: CASSSGQGKRYGYTF

V gene: TRBV7-2
J gene: TRBJ1-5
CDR3 protein: CASSQQGFDQPQHF

V gene: TRBV6-1
J gene: TRBJ2-1
CDR3 protein: CASSDEGRGDEQFF

V gene: TRBV7-6
J gene: TRBJ2-7
CDR3 protein: CASSLTGVGYEQYF

V gene: TRBV20-1
J gene: TRBJ1-1
CDR3 protein: CSAAPRAEAFF

V gene: TRBV25-1
J gene: TRBJ2-3
CDR3 protein: CASSEGASGTRTDTQYF

V gene: TRBV7-9
J gene: TRBJ2-5
CDR3 protein: CASSASWEQYF

V gene: TRBV18
J gene: TRBJ1-2
CDR3 protein: CASSPPQDYGYTF

V gene: TRBV2
J gene: TRBJ1-2
CDR3 protein: CASSERQGRGVAVIDGYTF

V gene: TRBV9
J gene: TRBJ2-3
CDR3 protein: CASSFRGRVGTDTQYF

V gene: TRBV7-3
J gene: TRBJ2-1
CDR3 protein: CASSQFRQAYNEQFF

V gene: TRBV6-5
J gene: TRBJ2-3
CDR3 protein: CASSYSPGTDTQYF

V gene: TRBV5-1
J gene: TRBJ2-5
CDR3 protein: CASSLGDRNQETQYF

V gene: TRBV4-1
J gene: TRBJ1-5
CDR3 protein: CASSQPGQDQPQHF

V gene: TRBV5-1
J gene: TRBJ1-2
CDR3 protein: CASRSDTHNYGYTF

V gene: TRBV6-5
J gene: TRBJ2-7
CDR3 protein: CASRGGTGGPHEQYF

V gene: TRBV2
J gene: TRBJ2-3
CDR3 protein: CANSLQDRVDTQYF

V gene: TRBV10-3
J gene: TRBJ1-5
CDR3 protein: CAISQMTGGIQPQHF

V gene: TRBV7-2
J gene: TRBJ2-7
CDR3 protein: CASSYTGGSYEQYF

V gene: TRBV4-3
J gene: TRBJ1-4
CDR3 protein: CASSQEPHRDEKLFF

V gene: TRBV5-6
J gene: TRBJ1-6
CDR3 protein: CASSSRAPDYSTYNSPLHF

V gene: TRBV5-4
J gene: TRBJ1-4
CDR3 protein: CASSSGGEYNEKLFF

V gene: TRBV19
J gene: TRBJ2-2
CDR3 protein: CASSIQFGSGSIGELFF

V gene: TRBV7-2
J gene: TRBJ2-7
CDR3 protein: CASGWGPSYEQYF

V gene: TRBV19
J gene: TRBJ1-1
CDR3 protein: CASSPRTGLRSTEAFF

V gene: TRBV14
J gene: TRBJ2-7
CDR3 protein: CASSPGDSGSRSYEQYF

V gene: TRBV5-8
J gene: TRBJ2-7
CDR3 protein: CASSPGTGIYEQYF

V gene: TRBV7-2
J gene: .
CDR3 protein: CASSGGQLGLYEQYF

V gene: TRBV5-8
J gene: TRBJ2-7
CDR3 protein: CASSLVGDVAGPYEQYF

V gene: TRBV7-9
J gene: TRBJ2-7
CDR3 protein: CASSWGGAGEQYF

V gene: TRBV6-1
J gene: TRBJ2-5
CDR3 protein: CASSDPAGGQETQYF

V gene: TRBV7-9
J gene: TRBJ2-2
CDR3 protein: CSSSFPGGGYTGELFF

V gene: TRBV9
J gene: TRBJ2-1
CDR3 protein: CASSVDGTSGDEQFF

V gene: TRBV7-6
J gene: TRBJ1-2
CDR3 protein: CASSGWTVGNYGYTF

V gene: TRBV18
J gene: TRBJ1-5
CDR3 protein: CASSPRTGADQPQHF

V gene: TRBV9
J gene: TRBJ2-1
CDR3 protein: CASSVSGYGRAKDEQFF

V gene: TRBV5-1
J gene: TRBJ2-7
CDR3 protein: CASSLRGLEAYEQYF

V gene: TRBV30
J gene: TRBJ2-1
CDR3 protein: CAWSAERGYNEQFF

V gene: TRBV7-3
J gene: TRBJ2-2
CDR3 protein: CASSLGGAGELFF

V gene: TRBV23-1
J gene: TRBJ1-5
CDR3 protein: CASSPPGSPTSANQPQHF

V gene: TRBV4-2
J gene: TRBJ2-7
CDR3 protein: CASSRAPTGDEQYF

V gene: TRBV6-4
J gene: TRBJ1-5
CDR3 protein: CASSPGQGRNQPQHF

V gene: TRBV9
J gene: TRBJ2-5
CDR3 protein: CASSVGIAGLQETQYF

V gene: TRBV2
J gene: TRBJ1-1
CDR3 protein: CASTKGGVTEAFF

V gene: TRBV6-1
J gene: TRBJ1-5
CDR3 protein: CASSEARQGLNSNQPQHF

V gene: TRBV5-1
J gene: TRBJ1-5
CDR3 protein: CASSLAGERRQPQHF

V gene: TRBV18
J gene: TRBJ1-3
CDR3 protein: CASSQGQPSSGNTIYF